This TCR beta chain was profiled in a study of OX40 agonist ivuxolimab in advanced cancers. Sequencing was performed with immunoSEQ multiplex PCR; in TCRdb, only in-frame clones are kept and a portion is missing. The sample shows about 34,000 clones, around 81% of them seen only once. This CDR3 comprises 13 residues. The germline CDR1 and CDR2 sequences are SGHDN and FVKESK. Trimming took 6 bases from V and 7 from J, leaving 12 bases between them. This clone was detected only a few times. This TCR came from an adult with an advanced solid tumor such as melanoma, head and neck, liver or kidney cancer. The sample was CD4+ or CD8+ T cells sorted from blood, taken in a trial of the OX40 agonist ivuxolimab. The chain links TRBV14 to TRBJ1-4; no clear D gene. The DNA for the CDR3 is TGTGCCAGCAGATCGACGATGAGTGAAAAACTGTTTTTT. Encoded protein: CASRSTMSEKLFF.